This T cell receptor beta chain derives from a study of T cells in Graves' hyperthyroidism and ophthalmopathy. Turning to the study itself: Peripheral blood was drawn at first diagnosis, prior to all treatment.

V was clipped by 6 bases and J by 4 bases; unmatched bases: 4. Germline V gene data show CDR1 as MDHEN and CDR2 as SYDVKM. The CDR3 is made up of 15 amino acids. General study findings and limits: The blood repertoire included most of the expanded thyroid clonotypes above 0.001.

Regions amplified from RNA transcripts were the TCR beta CDR3 regions. HTBI primers were employed in a first-round RT-PCR of the TCR CDR3. Using its own MiXCR run on the multiplex PCR reads, TCRdb lists one record per CDR3 protein. Here the sample spans some 250,000 distinct CDR3 sequences, roughly 15% being singletons. Recently diagnosed hyperthyroidism of less than 2 months' duration affected patients aged 18 to 65. Ahead of any ophthalmopathy symptoms, the blood sample was obtained at the first diagnosis of hyperthyroidism. A remark on this clonotype: Antigen unknown.

Sequencing used blood. The chain joins TRBV28 to TRBJ2-2; 11 bases map to TRBD2. The receptor was isolated from a woman aged 40 to 49 with Graves' hyperthyroidism that later progressed to Graves' ophthalmopathy. CDR3: CASRLGTSGTGELFF. The CDR3 DNA reads as TGTGCCAGCAGACTGGGGACTAGCGGCACCGGGGAGCTGTTTTTT.